These 23 T cell receptor beta chains originate from one sample sequenced in a study of OX40 agonist ivuxolimab in advanced cancers. The library was made by the immunoSEQ multiplex PCR assay. Drawn from immuneACCESS, this table holds only the in-frame rearrangements with V and J called that TCRdb kept. Clones are partly lost; checked studies trace under half to an unresolved V gene and leave the rest unexplained. The sample profile shows about 50,000 clones; more than 85% of them were found once. The ten biggest clones cover 1.9% of the sample. Sequenced here: CD4+ or CD8+ T cells sorted from blood, sampled in a trial of the OX40 agonist ivuxolimab. Every receptor here comes from an adult with an advanced solid tumor such as melanoma, head and neck, liver or kidney cancer.

The chain combines TRBV7-8 with TRBJ2-7; 8 nucleotides align to TRBD2. Germline V CDR1 and CDR2: SGHVS, FQNEAQ. V dropped 2 bases and J dropped 0; count of bases not matched to a gene: 12. The CDR3 contains 18 residues. The CDR3 region is CASSLLQTSVKSSYEQYF. The CDR3 DNA is TGTGCCAGCAGCTTACTCCAGACTAGCGTAAAGAGCTCCTACGAGCAGTACTTC.

This clone was seen a handful of times. V usage is TRBV18 and J usage is TRBJ2-3; D remains unclear. Per germline, CDR1 KGHSH and CDR2 LQKENI. The CDR3 is 12 amino acids. V was trimmed by 3 bases and J by 0 bases, leaving 1 base between them. As DNA, the CDR3 is TGTGCCAGCTCACCTAGCACAGATACGCAGTATTTT. Protein product: CASSPSTDTQYF.

The V call is TRBV14, the J call TRBJ1-4; D may be TRBD1 (6 bases). V was pared by 3 bases and J by 5 bases, with 13 bases between. Germline CDR1 is SGHDN and CDR2 is FVKESK. The CDR3 loop spans 15 amino acids. The CDR3 DNA reads as TGTGCCAGCAGCCACCATGGGGGGCGGAATGAAAAACTGTTTTTT. Encoded protein: CASSHHGGRNEKLFF.

The V gene is TRBV7-3, the J gene TRBJ2-3, with D possibly being TRBD2 (6 bases). V was cut by 6 bases and J by 1 base, with 11 bases left in between. CDR3 length: 14 residues. Germline V gene sequence: CDR1 SGHTA, CDR2 FQGTGA. The CDR3 reads CASSSGGGTDTQYF. The CDR3 coding sequence is TGTGCCAGCAGTTCAGGAGGGGGCACAGATACGCAGTATTTT.

V usage is TRBV5-1 and J usage is TRBJ2-7; TRBD1 aligns across 9 bases. V was pared by 4 bases and J by 6 bases, with 5 bases of the junction left unmatched. Germline V gives CDR1 SGHRS, CDR2 YFSETQ. This CDR3 is 13 amino acids long. CDR3 loop: CASSPGQGPEQYF. In nucleotides, the CDR3 is TGCGCCAGCAGCCCGGGACAGGGACCCGAGCAGTACTTC.

The chain joins TRBV5-1 to TRBJ2-2, with 7 bases lining up with TRBD2. J was trimmed by 5 bases and V by 0 bases; bases with no gene match: 4. CDR1 and CDR2 (germline): SGHRS, YFSETQ. This CDR3 is built from 15 residues. The CDR3 DNA reads as TGCGCCAGCAGCTTGGAAAGCGGGATAACCGGGGAGCTGTTTTTT. This sequence encodes CASSLESGITGELFF.

In its sample, this clone was seen once. The chain recombines TRBV11-3 with TRBJ2-5, with TRBD1 identical over 7 bases. Germline-derived CDR1 and CDR2 are SGHNT and YENEEA. This CDR3 region has 16 residues. The junction had 11 bases not matched to a gene; V was cut back by 5 bases and J by 2 bases. The CDR3 here is CASSPYGTDDQETQYF. For the CDR3, the DNA is TGTGCCAGCAGCCCTTATGGGACAGATGATCAAGAGACCCAGTACTTC. Looking up the rest from reference TRBV11-3 and TRBJ2-5 gives the full variable domain: EAGVVQSPRYKIIEKKQPVAFWCNPISGHNTLYWYLQNLGQGPELLIRYENEEAVDDSQLPKDRFSAERLKGVDSTLKIQPAELGDSAVYLCASSPYGTDDQETQYFGPGTRLLVL.

The chain couples TRBV5-1 to TRBJ1-2; 7 bases line up with TRBD1. Per germline, CDR1 SGHRS and CDR2 YFSETQ. With V trimmed by 1 base and J by 6 bases, 6 bases remained unmatched. The CDR3 length is 14 residues. The CDR3: CASSLNQGDDGYTF. The CDR3 DNA reads TGCGCCAGCAGCTTGAATCAGGGGGATGATGGCTACACCTTC.

The chain carries TRBV5-1 and TRBJ2-1; TRBD2 matches 8 bases. Germline V gives CDR1 SGHRS, CDR2 YFSETQ. This CDR3 comprises 15 residues. The V segment lost 4 bases and the J segment 7 bases; nucleotides outside the gene matches: 10. CDR3 sequence: CASSPTSGVYNEQFF. The CDR3 coding sequence is TGCGCCAGCAGCCCCACTAGCGGAGTTTATAATGAGCAGTTCTTC.

The V gene is TRBV7-9, the J gene TRBJ2-3; D is unresolved. This CDR3 region has 13 residues. Germline values: CDR1 SEHNR, CDR2 FQNEAQ (reference sequence). Trimming left V 3 bases short and J 2 bases short, with 6 bases between. In DNA form, the CDR3 reads TGTGCCAGCAGCTTTACCGTCACAGATACGCAGTATTTT. This gives the protein CASSFTVTDTQYF.

The V gene is TRBV5-4, the J gene TRBJ2-2, with D uncertain. The CDR3 consists of 14 residues. V lost 0 bases to trimming and J lost 8 bases, with 11 bases between them. The V gene's germline CDR1 is SGHNT and CDR2 YYREEE (reference sequence). Written as DNA, the CDR3 is TGTGCCAGCAGCTTGGAGTGGGGTCCGGGGGAGCTGTTTTTT. Amino acids: CASSLEWGPGELFF.

Remarks on this clone: One end of the junction does not line up with germline, which may come from a read error. This chain joins TRBV30 and TRBJ1-2, with TRBD1 matching over 7 bases. The CDR3 is 12 amino acids. Looked up from germline, CDR1 is GTSNPN and CDR2 is SVGIG (reference sequence). The CDR3 sequence is CTWAAGGFGYTF. DNA of the CDR3: TGCACCTGGGCAGCAGGGGGGTTTGGCTACACCTTC.

The rearrangement joins TRBV30 to TRBJ2-3; D unresolved. Per the germline V gene, CDR1 is GTSNPN and CDR2 is SVGIG (reference sequence). V was trimmed by 5 bases and J by 4 bases, leaving 7 bases between them. The CDR3 runs 11 residues. CDR3 in DNA: TGTGCCTGGTCTAGAGCAGATACGCAGTATTTT. Protein: CAWSRADTQYF.

The rearrangement links TRBV6-4 to TRBJ1-2; 11 bases agree with TRBD1. The V gene end was trimmed by 2 bases and the J gene end by 8 bases; junction bases not matched to a gene: 7. From germline, CDR1 is MRHNA and CDR2 SNTAGT. The CDR3 length is 15 residues. The DNA for the CDR3 is TGTGCCAGCAGTGACACCGGACAGGGGGCAGGAGGCTACACCTTC. Protein sequence: CASSDTGQGAGGYTF.

V gene TRBV5-1 combines with J gene TRBJ2-1; 9 bases map to TRBD2. The CDR3 sequence is 12 residues long. CDR1 and CDR2 (germline): SGHRS, YFSETQ. J was trimmed by 9 bases and V by 6 bases; bases with no gene match: 4. The CDR3 sequence is CASKLAGTEQFF. The CDR3 nucleotides read TGCGCCAGCAAGCTAGCGGGAACTGAGCAGTTCTTC.

The CDR3 DNA sequence: TGTGCCAGCAGCTTAAATTCGGGGTGGAACGGGGAGCTGTTTTTT. It encodes CASSLNSGWNGELFF. The gene calls are TRBV7-2 and TRBJ2-2, with D maybe TRBD2 (5 bases). V lost 2 bases to trimming and J lost 7 bases, with 14 bases between them. The CDR3 totals 15 residues. Per the germline V gene, CDR1 is SGHTA and CDR2 is FQGNSA.

This chain joins TRBV10-3 and TRBJ1-2; D unresolved. Deletions cut 4 bases from V and 3 bases from J, with 15 bases between. CDR1 and CDR2 from the germline V gene are ENHRY and SYGVKD. This CDR3 has 15 amino acids. DNA of the CDR3: TGTGCCATCAGTGCGCTGGGTACAGTCGACTATGGCTACACCTTC. Translating gives CAISALGTVDYGYTF.

This clone was seen a handful of times. The rearrangement uses TRBV6-5 and TRBJ2-5; D is perhaps TRBD1 (5 bases). Germline V lookup: CDR1 MNHEY, CDR2 SVGAGI. The germline V and J ends were trimmed by 2 bases and 1 base, with 11 bases remaining between them. This CDR3 has 15 residues. CDR3 in DNA: TGTGCCAGCAGTTACAGAGGACAAACCCAAGAGACCCAGTACTTC. Translation: CASSYRGQTQETQYF.

The chain joins TRBV11-2 to TRBJ2-7; possibly TRBD1 for D (5 bases). Trimming stripped 0 bases from V and 7 bases from J, with 16 bases between. This CDR3 comprises 15 residues. Per the germline V gene, CDR1 is SGHAT and CDR2 is FQNNGV. The CDR3 loop reads CASSLDSGQGEEQYF. CDR3 nucleotides: TGTGCCAGCAGCTTAGATTCGGGTCAGGGTGAAGAGCAGTACTTC.

V and J are TRBV6-5 and TRBJ2-7; a possible D gene is TRBD1 (6 bases). The CDR3 sequence is 14 residues long. Trimming cost V 6 bases and J 2 bases, with 14 bases left between them. The germline CDR1 and CDR2 sequences are MNHEY and SVGAGI. CDR3 amino acids: CASSNGQTPYEQYF. The CDR3 bases are TGTGCCAGCAGCAATGGACAGACCCCCTACGAGCAGTACTTC.

The chain links TRBV4-3 to TRBJ1-1, with D perhaps matching TRBD1 (5 bases). Germline CDR1 reads LGHNA; CDR2 reads YSLEER. The CDR3 is 14 amino acids. V shed 0 bases and J shed 4 bases, with 9 bases lying between them. CDR3 region: CASSQESGATEAFF. The DNA for the CDR3 is TGCGCCAGCAGCCAAGAGTCTGGGGCCACTGAAGCTTTCTTT.

V is TRBV9 and J is TRBJ2-5, with 10 nucleotides matching TRBD2. The CDR3 runs to 15 residues. The germline V gene encodes CDR1 SGDLS and CDR2 YYNGEE. J was trimmed by 4 bases and V by 0 bases; bases with no gene match: 3. The CDR3 bases are TGTGCCAGCAGCGTAGTAGCTAGCGGGGGAGAGACCCAGTACTTC. It encodes CASSVVASGGETQYF.

J is TRBJ2-1 and V is TRBV9; 9 nucleotides match TRBD1. V trimming: 0 bases; J trimming: 3 bases; junction bases outside the gene matches: 7. This CDR3 has 17 residues. The V gene's germline CDR1 is SGDLS and CDR2 YYNGEE. CDR3 in amino acids: CASSVAPTGGNYNEQFF. CDR3 nucleotides: TGTGCCAGCAGCGTAGCCCCAACAGGGGGCAACTACAATGAGCAGTTCTTC.